There are many counts of the clone carrying this T cell receptor beta chain. The TCRbeta library incorporated unique molecular identifiers. TCRdb ran MiXCR on the PCR reads and lists one entry per CDR3 protein. The sample consists of under 140,000 distinct CDR3 sequences, approximately 10% of them appearing once. The data were taken from a study of T-cell reconstitution after alpha-beta-depleted transplantation in children. V was trimmed by 5 bases and J by 6 bases, leaving 13 bases between them. The CDR3 loop spans 14 amino acids. Germline CDR1 reads PRHDT; CDR2 reads FYEKMQ (reference sequence). Here the sequenced sample was PBMCs from the stem cell graft donor, taken from the stem cell graft. The sequence was obtained from a human donor who donated a stem cell graft to a child with acute lymphoblastic leukemia. The V and J genes are TRBV13 and TRBJ2-2; a weak D match, TRBD2 (5 bases). The CDR3 sequence: CASSGRGSSGELFF. CDR3 coding DNA: TGTGCCAGCAGCGGAAGAGGGAGTTCCGGGGAGCTGTTTTTT. Full variable domain (missing parts from reference TRBV13 and TRBJ2-2): AAGVIQSPRHLIKEKRETATLKCYPIPRHDTVYWYQQGPGQDPQFLISFYEKMQSDKGSIPDRFSAQQFSDYHSELNMSSLELGDSALYFCASSGRGSSGELFFGEGSRLTVL.